Listed below are T cell receptor beta chains from one sample, sequenced in a study of CD8+ T cells in alopecia areata. The table came from immunoSEQ multiplex PCR; TCRdb's copy has only in-frame clones and leaves some out. The sample contains 60,000 to 85,000 clones, approximately 66% of which appear only once. The source material was CD8+ T cells sorted from blood, sampled at week 24, from a patient treated with tofacitinib. These receptors all come from a human donor with alopecia areata. Each CDR3 is given with its conserved first and last residue.

v_gene	CDR3aa
TRBV6-5	CATATEDSNQPQHF
TRBV7-9	CASSLADGTEQYF
TRBV4-2	CASSQDASGGADTQYF
TRBV25-1	CASKMNTEAFF
TRBV9	CASSVEGGNQPQHF
TRBV5-6	CASSLSGAHVEQFF
TRBV7-9	CASSSGGTGELFF
TRBV4-1	CASSQVGEGTQYF
TRBV9	CASSDFGGSYNEQFF
TRBV29-1	CSVQGTSGYEQYF
TRBV5-1	CASRSTSAPTYEQYF
TRBV2	CASSEEGTGGAENEQFF
TRBV15	CATSRDTLGQNTEAFF
TRBV19	CASSILGSNQPQHF
TRBV7-9	CASSLPQGTGGGEKLFF
TRBV7-9	CASSLAGHSEQYF
TRBV30	CAWSVGRAYEQYF
TRBV5-1	CASSVQASYNEQFF
TRBV4-1	CASSQATEAFF
TRBV7-2	CASSRTPFETQYF
TRBV5-4	CASSLVGGATEAFF
TRBV19	CASSPPFGTGGDGYTF
TRBV13	CASSGTGRDTEAFF
TRBV4-2	CASSQEDSPSTDTQYF
TRBV5-1	CASSLNTGELFF
TRBV15	CATRGDRVEQYF
TRBV5-1	CASSPGTAFGYTF
TRBV29-1	CSVLGLAEGTSTDTQYF
TRBV4-1	CASTATSGSYNEQFF
TRBV21-1	CASSKSLGETQYF
TRBV7-9	CASSLGAGGVETQYF
TRBV9	CASSVAGGGRAPYNEQFF
TRBV6-5	CASSYSNAGYEQYF
TRBV14	CASSQVDETQYF
TRBV10-3	CAISESEKLMEQFF
TRBV27	CASIAPYNEQFF
TRBV9	CASSGNRGLGAGYTF
TRBV27	CASSVLAEQETQYF
TRBV27	CASSPFRGSYYEQYF
TRBV4-1	CASRRGQGSTDTQYF
TRBV29-1	CSVPKRGSDGYTF
TRBV27	CASSNYNQPQHF